The source of this T cell receptor beta chain is a study of CD8 T cells in Susac syndrome. Germline loops: CDR1 SNHLY, CDR2 FYNNEI. Trimming removed 8 bases at V and 0 bases at J, with 10 bases between. The CDR3 length is 13 residues. The authors carried out high-throughput sequencing of TCR beta. They applied it to CD8+ and CD4+ T cells obtained from blood. An input of about 0.5 to 1 ug of RNA was subjected to reverse transcription using random hexamers. Across 54 Vbeta and 13 Jbeta, immunoSEQ multiplex PCR amplified TCR beta CDR3. TCRdb reprocessed the immunoSEQ multiplex PCR reads with MiXCR, giving one entry per CDR3 protein. Found here are about 180,000 distinct CDR3 sequences, approximately 95% of them singletons; the top ten hold 0.16%.

The receptor was isolated from a human donor with multiple sclerosis. V and J are TRBV2 and TRBJ1-1; no definite D call. Sample: CD8+ T cells from PBMCs. CDR3 in amino acids: CASSFLLNTEAFF. CDR3 nucleotide sequence: TGTGCCAGCTCTTTCCTCTTGAACACTGAAGCTTTCTTT.